A selection of T cell receptor beta chains follows, all from one sample in a study of early T cells in non-severe SARS-CoV-2 infection. TCRdb re-analysed the 5' RACE reads in MiXCR, keeping a single row per CDR3 protein. The repertoire holds 25,000 to 35,000 distinct CDR3 sequences, with under 6% as singletons. Material: whole blood. The origin of the receptors is an adult who was a healthcare worker with PCR-confirmed SARS-CoV-2 infection or an uninfected control (not recorded which). Each CDR3 is given with its conserved first and last residue. A D gene is named only where the DNA matches it firmly. Not every row has a clone size; where given, it reads once, few, many or a size class.

CDR3 protein: CSAGGQGYGYTF
CDR3 DNA: TGCAGCGCTGGGGGTCAAGGCTACGGCTACACCTTC
V gene: TRBV29-1
J gene: TRBJ1-2
clone size: many
D gene: .

CDR3 protein: CASSYSGLAGVSYNEQFF
CDR3 DNA: TGTGCCAGCAGTTACTCGGGGCTAGCGGGAGTGTCCTACAATGAGCAGTTCTTC
V gene: TRBV6-5
J gene: TRBJ2-1
clone size: many
D gene: TRBD2

CDR3 protein: CSARTYLSGNTIYF
CDR3 DNA: TGCAGCGCCAGGACATACCTCTCTGGAAACACCATATATTTT
V gene: TRBV29-1
J gene: TRBJ1-3
clone size: .
D gene: .

CDR3 protein: CASSGGQYYGYTF
CDR3 DNA: TGTGCCAGCAGCGGGGGACAGTACTATGGCTACACCTTC
V gene: TRBV3-1
J gene: TRBJ1-2
clone size: many
D gene: TRBD1

CDR3 protein: CASRPRGPNNEKLFF
CDR3 DNA: TGTGCCAGCAGACCGCGGGGGCCTAATAATGAAAAACTGTTTTTT
V gene: TRBV7-8
J gene: TRBJ1-4
clone size: many
D gene: .

CDR3 protein: CASSLETGGYYEQYF
CDR3 DNA: TGTGCCAGCAGCTTGGAGACAGGGGGCTACTACGAGCAGTACTTC
V gene: TRBV5-5
J gene: TRBJ2-7
clone size: many
D gene: TRBD1

CDR3 protein: CASSPIGGAETQYF
CDR3 DNA: TGTGCCAGCAGCCCTATTGGAGGCGCGGAGACCCAGTACTTC
V gene: TRBV7-3
J gene: TRBJ2-5
clone size: medium-sized
D gene: .

CDR3 protein: CSGTGLPPSGEQFF
CDR3 DNA: TGCAGCGGTACGGGACTGCCCCCGTCGGGTGAGCAGTTCTTC
V gene: TRBV29-1
J gene: TRBJ2-1
clone size: few
D gene: .

CDR3 protein: CASSEFTGTAQHF
CDR3 DNA: TGCGCCAGCAGTGAGTTTACCGGGACAGCCCAGCATTTT
V gene: TRBV10-2
J gene: TRBJ1-5
clone size: many
D gene: TRBD1

CDR3 protein: CAWRAGNTGELFF
CDR3 DNA: TGTGCCTGGAGGGCCGGGAACACCGGGGAGCTGTTTTTT
V gene: TRBV30
J gene: TRBJ2-2
clone size: many
D gene: .

CDR3 protein: CASGSGAYNEQFF
CDR3 DNA: TGTGCCAGCGGTAGCGGGGCTTACAATGAGCAGTTCTTC
V gene: TRBV12-3/TRBV12-4
J gene: TRBJ2-1
clone size: .
D gene: TRBD2

CDR3 protein: CASSLGTPETEAFF
CDR3 DNA: TGTGCCAGCAGTTTAGGGACCCCGGAGACTGAAGCTTTCTTT
V gene: TRBV27
J gene: TRBJ1-1
clone size: .
D gene: .

CDR3 protein: CASSFSQLNEKLFF
CDR3 DNA: TGTGCCAGCAGCTTTAGCCAGCTTAATGAAAAACTGTTTTTT
V gene: TRBV7-9
J gene: TRBJ1-4
clone size: many
D gene: .

CDR3 protein: CASSLSGGRTDTQYF
CDR3 DNA: TGTGCCAGCAGCCTTAGCGGGGGCCGCACAGATACGCAGTATTTT
V gene: TRBV3-1
J gene: TRBJ2-3
clone size: many
D gene: TRBD2

CDR3 protein: CASSVGGSGRSEYNEQFF
CDR3 DNA: TGTGCCAGCAGCGTAGGAGGTTCCGGACGGAGCGAATACAATGAGCAGTTCTTC
V gene: TRBV9
J gene: TRBJ2-1
clone size: many
D gene: .

CDR3 protein: CASSPMAAEDEQFF
CDR3 DNA: TGTGCCAGCTCACCAATGGCTGCCGAGGATGAGCAGTTCTTC
V gene: TRBV18
J gene: TRBJ2-1
clone size: many
D gene: .

CDR3 protein: CASSLLPGTGDYEQYF
CDR3 DNA: TGTGCCAGCAGCTTACTCCCCGGGACAGGGGACTACGAGCAGTACTTC
V gene: TRBV28
J gene: TRBJ2-7
clone size: many
D gene: TRBD1

CDR3 protein: CASSPNPTGAAGYTF
CDR3 DNA: TGTGCCAGCAGTCCCAATCCTACAGGGGCGGCGGGCTACACCTTC
V gene: TRBV27
J gene: TRBJ1-2
clone size: few
D gene: TRBD1

CDR3 protein: CASSLGGYGQQETQYF
CDR3 DNA: TGTGCCAGCAGCTTAGGCGGGTATGGACAGCAAGAGACCCAGTACTTC
V gene: TRBV11-2
J gene: TRBJ2-5
clone size: few
D gene: .

CDR3 protein: CASSPTPAGEQFF
CDR3 DNA: TGTGCCAGCAGTCCCACTCCCGCGGGAGAGCAGTTCTTC
V gene: TRBV2
J gene: TRBJ2-1
clone size: few
D gene: .

CDR3 protein: CASSFSTESTDTQYF
CDR3 DNA: TGTGCCAGCAGTTTTTCGACAGAAAGCACAGATACGCAGTATTTT
V gene: TRBV28
J gene: TRBJ2-3
clone size: many
D gene: .

CDR3 protein: CASSSRGDLYGYTF
CDR3 DNA: TGTGCCAGCAGCTCCCGGGGGGATCTCTATGGCTACACCTTC
V gene: TRBV7-8
J gene: TRBJ1-2
clone size: many
D gene: .

CDR3 protein: CASSRQGGDQPQHF
CDR3 DNA: TGTGCCAGCAGTCGACAGGGTGGGGATCAGCCCCAGCATTTT
V gene: TRBV3-2
J gene: TRBJ1-5
clone size: many
D gene: .

CDR3 protein: CASSAGQPTENTIYF
CDR3 DNA: TGCGCCAGCAGCGCGGGACAGCCAACTGAAAACACCATATATTTT
V gene: TRBV5-1
J gene: TRBJ1-3
clone size: many
D gene: TRBD1

CDR3 protein: CASSFRPNQPQHF
CDR3 DNA: TGTGCCAGCAGCTTCAGACCAAATCAGCCCCAGCATTTT
V gene: TRBV7-3
J gene: TRBJ1-5
clone size: many
D gene: .

CDR3 protein: CASSLGGRGSYEQYF
CDR3 DNA: TGTGCCAGCAGTTTGGGGGGTCGGGGCTCCTACGAGCAGTACTTC
V gene: TRBV27
J gene: TRBJ2-7
clone size: .
D gene: .

CDR3 protein: CASSAVAGSYYNEQFF
CDR3 DNA: TGTGCCAGTAGTGCTGTAGCGGGATCGTACTACAATGAGCAGTTCTTC
V gene: TRBV19
J gene: TRBJ2-1
clone size: many
D gene: TRBD2

CDR3 protein: CASSFVAGTDTQYF
CDR3 DNA: TGTGCCAGCAGTTTTGTGGCGGGCACAGATACGCAGTATTTT
V gene: TRBV28
J gene: TRBJ2-3
clone size: .
D gene: .

CDR3 protein: CASSLASGVLNEQFF
CDR3 DNA: TGCGCCAGCAGCTTGGCTAGCGGGGTCCTCAATGAGCAGTTCTTC
V gene: TRBV5-1
J gene: TRBJ2-1
clone size: many
D gene: TRBD2

CDR3 protein: CASSTGEAGYGYTF
CDR3 DNA: TGTGCCAGCAGTACAGGGGAGGCTGGCTATGGCTACACCTTC
V gene: TRBV6-1
J gene: TRBJ1-2
clone size: many
D gene: TRBD1